Listed below are T cell receptor beta chains from one sample, sequenced in a study of shared clonotypes between healthy human individuals. Sequencing used immunoSEQ multiplex PCR; TCRdb keeps in-frame clones, though not all of them. The data show roughly 480,000 clones, less than 80% seen once. Sequences were obtained from PBMCs. Receptors originate from a woman aged 40 to 49 in good health. Some clones in this sample may be carry-over from other donors' samples. CDR3s leave out the opening cysteine and the closing phenylalanine or tryptophan.

J gene,V gene,CDR3 protein
TRBJ2-5,TRBV16,ASSQGPLQETQY
TRBJ2-5,TRBV9,ASSVGGGGSGVETQY
TRBJ2-3,TRBV9,ASSVGVAGGGPDTQY
TRBJ1-1,TRBV2,ASTIYMNTEAF
TRBJ1-6,TRBV7-3,ASSSGAYNSPLH
TRBJ2-1,TRBV29-1,SVPLVNEQF
TRBJ1-2,TRBV2,ASSTGGVLYGYT
TRBJ2-3,TRBV4-2,ASSQEGDTQY
TRBJ2-5,TRBV2,ASSEEETQY
TRBJ1-3,TRBV7-2,ASSFPTGGGNTIY
TRBJ1-2,TRBV6-5,ASRMEGYDGYT
TRBJ2-7,TRBV9,ASSSQGHEQY
TRBJ2-7,TRBV30,AWSVTGGQGYYEQY
TRBJ1-2,TRBV7-9,ASSLHRDRYGYT
TRBJ2-3,TRBV10-3,AISGVMGLGTDTQY
TRBJ2-3,TRBV7-8,ASSLVGAVDTQY
TRBJ1-5,TRBV19,ASSSTGGHQPQH
TRBJ2-2,TRBV18,ASSPETLANTGELF
TRBJ2-1,TRBV7-3,ASSARLNEQF
TRBJ2-7,TRBV2,ASSERRASGRSYEQY
TRBJ2-5,TRBV7-9,ASSLDPRETQY
TRBJ1-5,TRBV5-1,ASSIGQGDSQPQH
TRBJ2-2,TRBV19,ASSIHSGDPNTGELF
TRBJ1-2,TRBV28,AISTSGTAMSYGYT
TRBJ2-5,TRBV29-1,SVGWGGYETQY
TRBJ1-5,TRBV7-3,ASSPSPNQPQH
TRBJ1-2,TRBV5-4,ASSGQVDGYT
TRBJ2-7,TRBV5-1,ASSSGQGFNEQY
TRBJ2-2,TRBV7-8,ASIPSAGTNTGELF
TRBJ2-5,TRBV19,ASSIGAQTQETQY
TRBJ2-1,TRBV7-9,ASSEGRGPYNEQF
TRBJ1-6,TRBV6-5,ASTQNRGYSPLH
TRBJ1-1,TRBV7-8,ASSLAEAMNTEAF
TRBJ2-7,TRBV27,ASSGQY
TRBJ1-3,TRBV14,ASTTGAGNTIY
TRBJ2-1,TRBV6-6,ASSPTRGGHNEQF
TRBJ1-5,TRBV6-4,ASSSSGGEQPQH
TRBJ1-5,TRBV21-1,ASSHRTGYNQPQH
TRBJ2-7,TRBV2,ASLYGRGVHEQY
TRBJ2-3,TRBV18,ASSLYQGSGTDTQY
TRBJ2-5,TRBV11-2,ASTLGRTQETQY
TRBJ2-2,TRBV6-5,ASSYSVTGELF
TRBJ2-1,TRBV5-1,ASRLGLAGGDEQF
TRBJ2-7,TRBV28,ASSSPGTSGRDEQY
TRBJ2-2,TRBV7-9,ASSLNNANTGELF
TRBJ2-5,TRBV13,ASSSTSGQGGETQY
TRBJ2-2,TRBV7-2,ASAVQGASTGELF
TRBJ2-3,TRBV29-1,SVETTPDTQY
TRBJ2-2,TRBV27,ASSSQTGRWGTGELF
TRBJ2-1,TRBV7-3,ASSLGLAYNEQF
TRBJ1-1,TRBV2,ASSEEGAGTEAF
TRBJ1-5,TRBV7-6,ASSPERGFNQPQH
TRBJ2-3,TRBV9,ASSPRTTDTQY
TRBJ2-7,TRBV6-5,ASRNTYEQY
TRBJ2-1,TRBV2,ASILTGYGDEQF
TRBJ2-7,TRBV29-1,SVEEGVSEQY
TRBJ2-2,TRBV18,ASSPENTGELF